The TCR beta chain described here comes from a study of identical twins. Study-wide findings and caveats: Without tracking the same donors, conclusions rested on cross-sectional statistical analysis.

No donor was unhealthy or non-Caucasian. MiXCR was run by TCRdb on the 5' RACE reads, yielding one entry per CDR3 protein. The table includes 250,000 or so distinct CDR3 sequences, 7.5% detected once. The CDR3 totals 14 residues. Germline V gene data show CDR1 as DFQATT and CDR2 as SNEGSKA (reference sequence). The V and J ends lost 3 bases and 0 bases, in that order; junction bases with no gene match: 2. With regard to this clonotype: The antigen is undetermined.

A further study also used this sample, focusing on yellow fever vaccine responses in identical twins.

The J gene is TRBJ1-3, the V gene TRBV20-1, with TRBD1 matching over 7 bases. The sequenced material came from CD8+ T cells sorted from blood. The source of this sequence is a young woman in good health. The CDR3 sequence is CSARGDSSGNTIYF. CDR3 sequence (DNA): TGCAGTGCTAGGGGGGACAGCTCTGGAAACACCATATATTTT.